One and the same sample provided the 8 T cell receptor beta chains below, sequenced in a study of blood T cell repertoires in COVID-19. Repertoires were generated with immunoSEQ multiplex PCR, while TCRdb's copy carries only in-frame clones and drops some. The table records 290,000 or so clones, roughly 89% of them present only once. The sequenced sample consisted of PBMCs or T cells enriched from blood (not recorded which). The receptors originated from a woman under 30 with acute COVID-19.

The J gene is TRBJ1-2, the V gene TRBV7-9; 8 bases are shared with TRBD1. The CDR3 totals 13 residues. Germline V gene data show CDR1 as SEHNR and CDR2 as FQNEAQ (reference sequence). Trimming removed 5 bases from V and 8 bases from J; junction bases left unmatched: 7. CDR3 region: CASSPDRGQGYTF. The CDR3 DNA sequence: TGTGCCAGCAGCCCAGACAGGGGCCAAGGCTACACCTTC.

The V and J genes are TRBV27 and TRBJ2-7; a weak D match, TRBD2 (6 bases). V gave up 9 bases and J gave up 1 base, with 10 bases separating them. Looked up from germline, CDR1 is MNHEY and CDR2 is SMNVEV (reference sequence). CDR3 length: 12 amino acids. CDR3 DNA sequence: TGTGCCAGATCTGGGACTTCCTACGAGCAGTACTTC. Amino acid sequence: CARSGTSYEQYF.

The rearrangement links TRBV30 to TRBJ1-5; possible D gene TRBD1, 5 bases. Germline-derived CDR1 and CDR2 are GTSNPN and SVGIG (reference sequence). Trimming left V 0 bases short and J 1 base short, with 19 bases between. CDR3 length: 18 amino acids. CDR3 sequence (DNA): TGTGCCTGGAGTGTCCAGCTAGCATCGGGACTCAGCAATCAGCCCCAGCATTTT. Protein sequence: CAWSVQLASGLSNQPQHF.

This rearrangement joins TRBV2 to TRBJ1-4; 7 bases line up with TRBD1. Germline V gene sequence: CDR1 SNHLY, CDR2 FYNNEI. This CDR3 comprises 14 residues. The V and J ends lost 3 bases and 7 bases, in that order; junction bases with no gene match: 5. The CDR3 sequence is CASSEDRLGEKLFF. The CDR3 nucleotides are TGTGCCAGCAGTGAGGACAGGTTAGGTGAAAAACTGTTTTTT.

The chain uses TRBV28 and TRBJ1-2; 7 bases are a match to TRBD1. CDR1 is MDHEN and CDR2 is SYDVKM in the germline V gene. Trimming at V came to 6 bases and at J to 7 bases, leaving 5 bases not matched to a gene. The CDR3 length is 12 residues. As DNA, the CDR3 is TGTGCCAGCAGCACGACAGGGTTTGGCTACACCTTC. Protein product: CASSTTGFGYTF.

The chain is built from TRBV7-8 and TRBJ1-1, with D tentatively TRBD1 (5 bases). This CDR3 is 14 amino acids long. The V gene lost 7 bases and the J gene lost 5 bases, with 17 bases spanning the gap. Germline CDR1 is SGHVS and CDR2 is FQNEAQ. The CDR3: CASTTRGVRTEAFF. The DNA for the CDR3 is TGTGCCAGCACCACGCGGGGCGTGCGAACTGAAGCTTTCTTT.

This clone was counted between two and nine times. The chain is built from TRBV11-3 and TRBJ2-1; unclear D gene. Germline values: CDR1 SGHNT, CDR2 YENEEA. The length of the CDR3 is 16 residues. With 5 bases removed from V and 2 bases from J, the gap between germline ends came to 16 bases. Written as DNA, the CDR3 is TGTGCCAGCAGCCCCATGATCGAGACACCCTACAATGAGCAGTTCTTC. This encodes CASSPMIETPYNEQFF. Looking up the rest from reference TRBV11-3 and TRBJ2-1 gives the full variable domain: EAGVVQSPRYKIIEKKQPVAFWCNPISGHNTLYWYLQNLGQGPELLIRYENEEAVDDSQLPKDRFSAERLKGVDSTLKIQPAELGDSAVYLCASSPMIETPYNEQFFGPGTRLTVL.

The chain is built from TRBV18 and TRBJ2-7, with 7 nucleotides matching TRBD2. Germline assignment: CDR1 KGHSH and CDR2 LQKENI. V shed 0 bases, J shed 2 bases, and the junction held 4 bases outside the gene matches. The length of the CDR3 is 15 residues. Written as DNA, the CDR3 is TGTGCCAGCTCACCACCAGGCGGGAGACCCTACGAGCAGTACTTC. Amino acids: CASSPPGGRPYEQYF. The whole variable domain, filled in from reference TRBV18 and TRBJ2-7, reads NAGVMQNPRHLVRRRGQEARLRCSPMKGHSHVYWYRQLPEEGLKFMVYLQKENIIDESGMPKERFSAEFPKEGPSILRIQQVVRGDSAAYFCASSPPGGRPYEQYFGPGTRLTVT.